This TCR beta chain was profiled in a study of cytomegalovirus exposure and HLA in healthy donors. Study results and limitations: Reportedly, diagnosis of cytomegalovirus status by the classifier showed high specificity and sensitivity. The tendency of first-cohort TCR clusters to co-occur in the 90 to 150 validation repertoires emerged from a later analysis.

Donors were drawn from the roughly 110-subject validation cohort, separate from the roughly 670-subject first cohort. Germline V CDR1 and CDR2: LGHNA, YSLEER. This CDR3 is 14 amino acids long. The germline V and J ends were trimmed by 4 bases and 6 bases, with 12 bases remaining between them. Sequenced by immunoSEQ multiplex PCR; TCRdb stores in-frame clones only, minus some. The sample includes approximately 200,000 clones, around 84% of them seen just once. Comment on this clone: What it binds is unknown.

Sequenced input: PBMCs. The source is a man younger than 35 in good health and CMV-seropositive. The V gene is TRBV4-3, the J gene TRBJ2-2; possibly TRBD2 for D (5 bases). The CDR3 reads CASSLQLEAGELFF. Written as DNA, the CDR3 is TGCGCCAGCAGCCTACAACTAGAGGCCGGGGAGCTGTTTTTT.